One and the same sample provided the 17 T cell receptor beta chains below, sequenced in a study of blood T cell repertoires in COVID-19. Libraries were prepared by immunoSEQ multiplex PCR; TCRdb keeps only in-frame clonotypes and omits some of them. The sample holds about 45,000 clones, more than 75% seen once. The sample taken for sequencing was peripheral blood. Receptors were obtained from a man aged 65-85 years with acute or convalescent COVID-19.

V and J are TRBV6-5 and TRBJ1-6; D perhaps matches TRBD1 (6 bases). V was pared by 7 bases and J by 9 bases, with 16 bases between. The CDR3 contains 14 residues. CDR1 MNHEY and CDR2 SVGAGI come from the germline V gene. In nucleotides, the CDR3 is TGTGCCAGCACCCCAAGGGGGTTCGTTTCACCCCTCCACTTT. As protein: CASTPRGFVSPLHF.

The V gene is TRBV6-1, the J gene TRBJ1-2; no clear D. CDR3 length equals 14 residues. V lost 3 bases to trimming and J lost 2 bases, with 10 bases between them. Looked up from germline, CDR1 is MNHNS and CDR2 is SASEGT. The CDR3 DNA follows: TGTGCCAGCAGTGAGGGCGGGAAAAACTATGGCTACACCTTC. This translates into CASSEGGKNYGYTF.

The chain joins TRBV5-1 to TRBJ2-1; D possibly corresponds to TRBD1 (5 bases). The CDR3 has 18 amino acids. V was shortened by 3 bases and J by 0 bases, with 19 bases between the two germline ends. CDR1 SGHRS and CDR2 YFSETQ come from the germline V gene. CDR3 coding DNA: TGCGCCAGCAGCTCCTACTATCGACAGTCGAGCTCCTACAATGAGCAGTTCTTC. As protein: CASSSYYRQSSSYNEQFF.

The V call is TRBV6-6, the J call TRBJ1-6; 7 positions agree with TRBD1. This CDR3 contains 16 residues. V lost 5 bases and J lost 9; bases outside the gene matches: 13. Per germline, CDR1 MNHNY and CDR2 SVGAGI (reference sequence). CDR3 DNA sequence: TGTGCCAGCAGTCCTCAGGGGGGCAGGGGCGGTTCACCCCTCCACTTT. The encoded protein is CASSPQGGRGGSPLHF.

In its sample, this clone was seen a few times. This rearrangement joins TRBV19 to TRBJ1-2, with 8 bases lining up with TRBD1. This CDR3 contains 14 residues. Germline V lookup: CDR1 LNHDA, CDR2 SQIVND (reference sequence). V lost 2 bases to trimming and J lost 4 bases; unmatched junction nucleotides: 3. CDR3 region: CASSINQGAYGYTF. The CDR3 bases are TGTGCCAGTAGTATAAACCAGGGGGCCTATGGCTACACCTTC.

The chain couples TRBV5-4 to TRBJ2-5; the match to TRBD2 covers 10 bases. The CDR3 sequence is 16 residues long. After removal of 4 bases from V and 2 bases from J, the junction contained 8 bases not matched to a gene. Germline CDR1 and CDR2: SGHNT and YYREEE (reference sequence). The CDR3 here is CASSLSSGSLQETQYF. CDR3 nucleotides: TGTGCCAGCAGCCTGTCTAGCGGGAGTTTACAAGAGACCCAGTACTTC.

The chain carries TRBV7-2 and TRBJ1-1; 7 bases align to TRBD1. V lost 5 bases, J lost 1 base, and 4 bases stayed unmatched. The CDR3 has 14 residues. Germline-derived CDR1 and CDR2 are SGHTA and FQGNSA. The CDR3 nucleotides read TGTGCCAGCAGCCACAGGGGACGGAACACTGAAGCTTTCTTT. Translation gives CASSHRGRNTEAFF.

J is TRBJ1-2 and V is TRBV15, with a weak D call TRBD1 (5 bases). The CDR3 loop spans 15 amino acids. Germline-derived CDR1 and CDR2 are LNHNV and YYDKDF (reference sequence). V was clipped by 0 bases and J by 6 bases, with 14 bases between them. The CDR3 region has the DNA TGTGCCACCAGCAGAGATCAGGGCAGAAGAAATGGCTACACCTTC. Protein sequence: CATSRDQGRRNGYTF.

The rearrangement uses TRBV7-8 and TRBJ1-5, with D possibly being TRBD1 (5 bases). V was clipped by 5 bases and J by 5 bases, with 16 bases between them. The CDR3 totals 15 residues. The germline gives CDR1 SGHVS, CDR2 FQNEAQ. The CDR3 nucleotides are TGTGCCAGCAGCCAAGGGACTATCAGGGATCAGCCCCAGCATTTT. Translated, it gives CASSQGTIRDQPQHF. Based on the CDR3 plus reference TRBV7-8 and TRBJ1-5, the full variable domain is GAGVSQSPRYKVAKRGQDVALRCDPISGHVSLFWYQQALGQGPEFLTYFQNEAQLDKSGLPSDRFFAERPEGSVSTLKIQRTQQEDSAVYLCASSQGTIRDQPQHFGDGTRLSIL.

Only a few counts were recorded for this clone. The CDR3 sequence: CASSGQLGNQPQHF. The CDR3 region has the DNA TGTGCCAGCAGCGGACAGTTGGGCAATCAGCCCCAGCATTTT. The rearrangement links TRBV2 to TRBJ1-5; perhaps TRBD1 as D (6 bases). V was pared by 6 bases and J by 2 bases, with 11 bases between. The germline V gene encodes CDR1 SNHLY and CDR2 FYNNEI. The CDR3 totals 14 residues.

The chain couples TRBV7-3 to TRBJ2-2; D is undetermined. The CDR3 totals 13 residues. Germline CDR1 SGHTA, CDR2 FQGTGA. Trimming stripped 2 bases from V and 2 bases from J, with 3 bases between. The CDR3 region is CASSLRNTGELFF. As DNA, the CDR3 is TGTGCCAGCAGCTTACGTAACACCGGGGAGCTGTTTTTT.

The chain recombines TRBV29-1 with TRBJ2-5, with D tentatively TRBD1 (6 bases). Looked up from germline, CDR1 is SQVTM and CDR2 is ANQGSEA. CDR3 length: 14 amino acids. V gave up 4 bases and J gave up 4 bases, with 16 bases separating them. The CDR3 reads CSVVRPDRSETQYF. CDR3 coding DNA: TGCAGCGTTGTTCGCCCGGACAGATCAGAGACCCAGTACTTC.

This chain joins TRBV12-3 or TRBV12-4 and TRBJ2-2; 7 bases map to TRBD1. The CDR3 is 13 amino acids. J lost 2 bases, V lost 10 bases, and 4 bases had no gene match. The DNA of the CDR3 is TGTGCCACAACAGGGGCCAACACCGGGGAGCTGTTTTTT. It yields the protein CATTGANTGELFF.

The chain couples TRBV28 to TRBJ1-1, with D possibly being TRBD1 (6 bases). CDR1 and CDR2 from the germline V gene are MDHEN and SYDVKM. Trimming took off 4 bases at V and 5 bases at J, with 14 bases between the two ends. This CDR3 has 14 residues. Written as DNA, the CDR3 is TGTGCCAGCAGTTCCGGGACACTGAGGACTGAAGCTTTCTTT. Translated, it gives CASSSGTLRTEAFF. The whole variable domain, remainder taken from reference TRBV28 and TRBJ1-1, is DVKVTQSSRYLVKRTGEKVFLECVQDMDHENMFWYRQDPGLGLRLIYFSYDVKMKEKGDIPEGYSVSREKKERFSLILESASTNQTSMYLCASSSGTLRTEAFFGQGTRLTVV.

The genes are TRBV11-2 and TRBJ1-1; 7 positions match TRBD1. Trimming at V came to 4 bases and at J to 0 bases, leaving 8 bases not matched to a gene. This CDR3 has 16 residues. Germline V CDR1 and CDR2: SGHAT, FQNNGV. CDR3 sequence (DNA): TGTGCCAGCAGCTCGGGAACAGGGGATATGAACACTGAAGCTTTCTTT. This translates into CASSSGTGDMNTEAFF.

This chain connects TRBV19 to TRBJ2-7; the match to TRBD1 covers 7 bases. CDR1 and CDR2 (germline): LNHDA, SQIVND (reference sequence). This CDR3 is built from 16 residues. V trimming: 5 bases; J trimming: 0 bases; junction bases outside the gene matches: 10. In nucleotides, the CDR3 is TGTGCCAGTAGTCAAGGGGGCAGGCCATACTCCTACGAGCAGTACTTC. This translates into CASSQGGRPYSYEQYF.

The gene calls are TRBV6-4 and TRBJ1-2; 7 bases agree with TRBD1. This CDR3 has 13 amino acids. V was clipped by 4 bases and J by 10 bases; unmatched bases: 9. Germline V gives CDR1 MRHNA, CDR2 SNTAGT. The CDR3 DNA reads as TGTGCCAGCAGTGCCCAGGCAGGGGGGATCTACACCTTC. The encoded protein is CASSAQAGGIYTF.